This TCR beta chain originates from a study of shared clonotypes between healthy human individuals. This clone was detected a few times. The table came from immunoSEQ multiplex PCR; TCRdb's copy has only in-frame clones and leaves some out. The sample lists about 1.1 million clones, approximately 80% seen once, with roughly 0.82% in the top ten. The sequenced material came from memory CD4+ T cells from PBMCs. Subset defined: CD45RA-negative fraction. This TCR came from a man between 18 and 35 years old in good health. Some clones in this sample may be carry-over from other donors' samples.

CDR3: CASSYSGTRETQYF. Written as DNA, the CDR3 is TGTGCCAGCAGTTATTCCGGGACGAGGGAGACCCAGTACTTC. V is TRBV25-1 and J is TRBJ2-5, with D perhaps matching TRBD1 or TRBD2 (5 bases each). Trimming took 5 bases from V and 5 from J, leaving 15 bases between them. Per germline, CDR1 MGHDK and CDR2 SYGVNS. CDR3 length: 14 residues.